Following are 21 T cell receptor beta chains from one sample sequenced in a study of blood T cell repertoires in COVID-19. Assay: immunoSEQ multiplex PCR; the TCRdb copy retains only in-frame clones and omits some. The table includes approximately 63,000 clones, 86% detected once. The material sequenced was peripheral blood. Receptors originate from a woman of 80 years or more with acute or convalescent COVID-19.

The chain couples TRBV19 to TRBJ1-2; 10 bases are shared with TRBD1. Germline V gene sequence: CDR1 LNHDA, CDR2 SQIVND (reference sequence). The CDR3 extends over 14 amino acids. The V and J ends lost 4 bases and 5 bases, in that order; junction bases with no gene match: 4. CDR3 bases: TGTGCCAGTAGTAGGGACAGGGGTTCGTATGGCTACACCTTC. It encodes CASSRDRGSYGYTF. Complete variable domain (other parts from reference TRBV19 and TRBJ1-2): DGGITQSPKYLFRKEGQNVTLSCEQNLNHDAMYWYRQDPGQGLRLIYYSQIVNDFQKGDIAEGYSVSREKKESFPLTVTSAQKNPTAFYLCASSRDRGSYGYTFGSGTRLTVV.

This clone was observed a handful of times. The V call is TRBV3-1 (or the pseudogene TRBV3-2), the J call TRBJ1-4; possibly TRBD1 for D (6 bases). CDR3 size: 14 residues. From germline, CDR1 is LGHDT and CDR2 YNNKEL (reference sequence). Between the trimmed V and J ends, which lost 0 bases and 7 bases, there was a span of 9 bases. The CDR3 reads CASSQDLGAEKLFF. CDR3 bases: TGTGCCAGCAGCCAAGATTTGGGGGCTGAAAAACTGTTTTTT.

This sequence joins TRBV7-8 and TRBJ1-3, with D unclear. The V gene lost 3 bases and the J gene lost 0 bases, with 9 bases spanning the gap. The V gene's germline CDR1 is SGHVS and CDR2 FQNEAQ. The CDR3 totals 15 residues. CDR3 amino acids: CASSFGGHSGNTIYF. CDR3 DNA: TGTGCCAGCAGCTTCGGCGGTCACTCTGGAAACACCATATATTTT.

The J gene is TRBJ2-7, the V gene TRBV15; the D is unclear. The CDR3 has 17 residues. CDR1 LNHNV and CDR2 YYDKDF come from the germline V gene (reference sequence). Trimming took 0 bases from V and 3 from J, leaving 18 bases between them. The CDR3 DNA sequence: TGTGCCACCAGCAGAGACCCGGGTACCCAAATTCTCTACGAGCAGTACTTC. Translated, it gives CATSRDPGTQILYEQYF.

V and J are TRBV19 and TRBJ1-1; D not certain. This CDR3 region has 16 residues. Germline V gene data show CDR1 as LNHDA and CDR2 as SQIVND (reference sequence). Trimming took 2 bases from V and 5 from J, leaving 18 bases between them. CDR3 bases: TGTGCCAGTAGTATAACTCCCAACTGGGGAGGGACTGAAGCTTTCTTT. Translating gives CASSITPNWGGTEAFF.

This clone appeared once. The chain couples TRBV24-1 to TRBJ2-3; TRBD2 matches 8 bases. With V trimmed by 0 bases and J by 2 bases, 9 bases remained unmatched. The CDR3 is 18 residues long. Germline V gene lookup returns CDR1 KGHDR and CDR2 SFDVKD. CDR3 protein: CATSDLLTGTSDTDTQYF. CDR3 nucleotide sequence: TGTGCCACCAGTGATTTGCTTACCGGGACTAGTGACACAGATACGCAGTATTTT.

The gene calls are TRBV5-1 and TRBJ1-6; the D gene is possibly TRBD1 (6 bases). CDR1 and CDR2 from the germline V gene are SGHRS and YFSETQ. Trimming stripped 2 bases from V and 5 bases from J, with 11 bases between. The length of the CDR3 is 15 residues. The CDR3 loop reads CASSFSAGDNSPLHF. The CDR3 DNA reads TGCGCCAGCAGCTTCTCGGCAGGGGATAATTCACCCCTCCACTTT. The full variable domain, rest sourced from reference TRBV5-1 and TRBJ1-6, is KAGVTQTPRYLIKTRGQQVTLSCSPISGHRSVSWYQQTPGQGLQFLFEYFSETQRNKGNFPGRFSGRQFSNSRSEMNVSTLELGDSALYLCASSFSAGDNSPLHFGNGTRLTVT.

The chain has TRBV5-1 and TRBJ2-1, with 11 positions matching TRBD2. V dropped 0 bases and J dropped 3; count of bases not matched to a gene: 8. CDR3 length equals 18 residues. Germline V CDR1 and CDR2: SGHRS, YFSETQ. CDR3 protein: CASSLEGSSGRVYNEQFF. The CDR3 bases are TGCGCCAGCAGCTTGGAAGGGAGTAGCGGGAGGGTCTACAATGAGCAGTTCTTC.

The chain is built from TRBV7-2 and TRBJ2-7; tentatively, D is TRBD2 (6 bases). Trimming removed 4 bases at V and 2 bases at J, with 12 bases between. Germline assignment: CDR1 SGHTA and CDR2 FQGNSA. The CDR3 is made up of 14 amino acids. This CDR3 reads CASSSQGGPYEQYF. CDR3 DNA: TGTGCCAGCAGCTCCCAGGGAGGTCCCTACGAGCAGTACTTC.

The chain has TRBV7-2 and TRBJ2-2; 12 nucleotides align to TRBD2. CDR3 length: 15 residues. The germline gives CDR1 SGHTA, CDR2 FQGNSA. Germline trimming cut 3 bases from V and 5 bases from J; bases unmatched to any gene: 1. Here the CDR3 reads CASSFTSGGTGELFF. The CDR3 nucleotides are TGTGCCAGCAGCTTCACTAGCGGGGGGACCGGGGAGCTGTTTTTT.

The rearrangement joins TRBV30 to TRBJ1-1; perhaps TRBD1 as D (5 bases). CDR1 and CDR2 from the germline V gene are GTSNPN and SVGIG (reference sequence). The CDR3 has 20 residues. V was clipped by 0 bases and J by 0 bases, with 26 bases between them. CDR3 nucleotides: TGTGCCTGGAGTGTACGGCTACCTACTTACAGGTCCTCCATGAACACTGAAGCTTTCTTT. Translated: CAWSVRLPTYRSSMNTEAFF. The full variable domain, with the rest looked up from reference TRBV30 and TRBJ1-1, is SQTIHQWPATLVQPVGSPLSLECTVEGTSNPNLYWYRQAAGRGLQLLFYSVGIGQISSEVPQNLSASRPQDRQFILSSKKLLLSDSGFYLCAWSVRLPTYRSSMNTEAFFGQGTRLTVV.

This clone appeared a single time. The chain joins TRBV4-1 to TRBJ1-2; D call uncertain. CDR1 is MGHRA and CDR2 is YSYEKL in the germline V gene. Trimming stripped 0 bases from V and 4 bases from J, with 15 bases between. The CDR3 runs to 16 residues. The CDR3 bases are TGCGCCAGCAGCCAAGATTGGGCAACAATCGCCTATGGCTACACCTTC. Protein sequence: CASSQDWATIAYGYTF.

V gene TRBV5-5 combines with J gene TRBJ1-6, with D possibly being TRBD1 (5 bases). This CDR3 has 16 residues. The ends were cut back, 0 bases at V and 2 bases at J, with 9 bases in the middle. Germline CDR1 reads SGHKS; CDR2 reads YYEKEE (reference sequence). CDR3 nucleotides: TGTGCCAGCAGCTTGGCACAGGTCACCTATAATTCACCCCTCCACTTT. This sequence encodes CASSLAQVTYNSPLHF.

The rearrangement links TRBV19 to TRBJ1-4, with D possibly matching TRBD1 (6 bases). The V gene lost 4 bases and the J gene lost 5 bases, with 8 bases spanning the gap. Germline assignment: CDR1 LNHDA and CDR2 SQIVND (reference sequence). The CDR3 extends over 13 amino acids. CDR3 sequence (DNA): TGTGCCAGTAGTAGGACAGTGAATGAAAAACTGTTTTTT. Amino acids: CASSRTVNEKLFF.

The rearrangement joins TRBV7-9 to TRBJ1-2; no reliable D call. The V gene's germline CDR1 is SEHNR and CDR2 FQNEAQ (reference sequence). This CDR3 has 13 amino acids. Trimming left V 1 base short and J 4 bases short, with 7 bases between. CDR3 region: CASSLGEFYGYTF. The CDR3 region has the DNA TGTGCCAGCAGCTTAGGGGAGTTCTATGGCTACACCTTC.

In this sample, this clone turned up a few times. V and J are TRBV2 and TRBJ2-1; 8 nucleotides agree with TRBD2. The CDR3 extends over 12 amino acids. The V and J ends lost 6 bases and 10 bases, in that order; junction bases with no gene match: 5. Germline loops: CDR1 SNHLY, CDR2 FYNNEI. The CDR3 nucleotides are TGTGCCAGCAGCCGGGGGGGCGAGGAGCAGTTCTTC. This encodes CASSRGGEEQFF.

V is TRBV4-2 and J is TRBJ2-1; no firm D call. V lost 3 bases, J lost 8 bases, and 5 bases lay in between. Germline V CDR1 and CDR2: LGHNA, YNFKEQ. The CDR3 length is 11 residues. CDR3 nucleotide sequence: TGTGCCAGCAGCCACGACTATGAGCAGTTCTTC. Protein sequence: CASSHDYEQFF.

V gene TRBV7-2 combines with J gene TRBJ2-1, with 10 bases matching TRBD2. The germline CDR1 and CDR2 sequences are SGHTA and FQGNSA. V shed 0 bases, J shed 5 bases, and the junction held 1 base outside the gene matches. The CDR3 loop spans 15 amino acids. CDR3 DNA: TGTGCCAGCAGCTTAGCTAGCGGGAGGCACAATGAGCAGTTCTTC. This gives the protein CASSLASGRHNEQFF.

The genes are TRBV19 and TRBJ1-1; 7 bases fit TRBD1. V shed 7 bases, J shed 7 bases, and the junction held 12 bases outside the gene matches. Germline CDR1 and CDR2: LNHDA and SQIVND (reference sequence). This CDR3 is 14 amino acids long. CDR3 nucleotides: TGTGCCAGTACCATTTCTTCGACAGGGAGTGAAGCTTTCTTT. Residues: CASTISSTGSEAFF.

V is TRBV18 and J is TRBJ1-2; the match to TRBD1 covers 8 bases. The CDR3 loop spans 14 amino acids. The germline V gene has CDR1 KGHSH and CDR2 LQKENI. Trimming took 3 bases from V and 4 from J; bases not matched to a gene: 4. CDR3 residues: CASSPDRDGYGYTF. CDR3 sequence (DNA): TGTGCCAGCTCACCGGACAGGGATGGCTATGGCTACACCTTC.

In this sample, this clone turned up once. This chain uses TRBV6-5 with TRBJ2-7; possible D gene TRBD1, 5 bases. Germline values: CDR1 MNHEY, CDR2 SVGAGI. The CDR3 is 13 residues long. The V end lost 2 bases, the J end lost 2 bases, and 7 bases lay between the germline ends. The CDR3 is CASSYEGAYEQYF. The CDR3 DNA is TGTGCCAGCAGTTACGAAGGGGCCTACGAGCAGTACTTC.